The T cell receptor (beta chain) described here comes from a study of T cell changes during pregnancy in multiple sclerosis. Some clones are missing from TCRdb's copy, which holds only in-frame ones; the method was immunoSEQ multiplex PCR. This table holds 25,000 to 35,000 clones, 90% to 95% found once. The count of this clone is one. Germline CDR1 LNHDA, CDR2 SQIVND (reference sequence). V was pared by 3 bases and J by 6 bases, with 2 bases of the junction left unmatched. There are 13 residues in the CDR3. This TCR derives from a female donor with multiple sclerosis, enrolled in a pregnancy study. Sequencing used CD8+ T cells from peripheral blood mononuclear cells, obtained before pregnancy. The J gene is TRBJ2-7, the V gene TRBV19; 10 bases are a match to TRBD2. The CDR3 DNA is TGTGCCAGTAGTATTGGGACTAGCGTCGAGCAGTACTTC. Translated, it gives CASSIGTSVEQYF. The whole variable domain, remainder taken from reference TRBV19 and TRBJ2-7, is DGGITQSPKYLFRKEGQNVTLSCEQNLNHDAMYWYRQDPGQGLRLIYYSQIVNDFQKGDIAEGYSVSREKKESFPLTVTSAQKNPTAFYLCASSIGTSVEQYFGPGTRLTVT.